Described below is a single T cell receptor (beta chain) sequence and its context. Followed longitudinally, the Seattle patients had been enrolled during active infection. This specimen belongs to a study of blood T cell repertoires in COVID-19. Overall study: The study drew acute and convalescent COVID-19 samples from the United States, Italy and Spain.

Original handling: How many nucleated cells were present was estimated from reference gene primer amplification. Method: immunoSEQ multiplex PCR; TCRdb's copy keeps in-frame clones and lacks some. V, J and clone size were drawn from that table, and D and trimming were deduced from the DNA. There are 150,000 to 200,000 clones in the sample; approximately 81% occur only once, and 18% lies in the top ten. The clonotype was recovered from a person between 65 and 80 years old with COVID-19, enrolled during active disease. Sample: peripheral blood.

In DNA form, the CDR3 reads TGTGCCAGCTCACCCCGACAGGACCGGCCTTCTACCGGGGAGCTGTTTTTT. Translated: CASSPRQDRPSTGELFF. The rearrangement joins TRBV18 to TRBJ2-2; tentatively, D is TRBD1 (6 bases). Per the germline V gene, CDR1 is KGHSH and CDR2 is LQKENI. The CDR3 contains 17 residues. Deletions cut 3 bases from V and 5 bases from J, with 19 bases between.